The following is a TCR beta chain sequence with its context. Its specificity is not known. This entry belongs to a study of T cell responses to AZD1222 COVID-19 vaccine. Using immunoSEQ multiplex PCR, the repertoire was profiled, and TCRdb retains in-frame clones only, with some absent. The listing contains about 140,000 clones. Study results and caveats: Every sample of the repertoires postdated the peak T cell response. Spike-specific TCR breadth and depth grew following two AZD1222 doses.

Between the trimmed V and J ends, which lost 0 bases and 9 bases, there was a span of 10 bases. Looked up from germline, CDR1 is KGHSH and CDR2 is LQKENI. The CDR3 extends over 13 amino acids. The clonotype comes from an adult in good health. The source material was peripheral blood. The chain employs TRBV18 and TRBJ2-3, with D perhaps matching TRBD1 (5 bases). The chain's CDR3 is CASSPPGAETQYF. The DNA of the CDR3 is TGTGCCAGCTCACCACCAGGGGCGGAAACGCAGTATTTT.